This note documents a single T cell receptor (beta chain) sequence. This clonotype was seen ten or more times. Its antigen is not yet known. Within one base of it there is no much larger clone, and no base qualities were kept. The sample comes from a study of T cells in Graves' hyperthyroidism and ophthalmopathy (dated by TCRdb to the late 2010s). Concerning the study at large: Peripheral blood samples were taken at the time of initial diagnosis, prior to any treatment. In addition, the study compared T-cell repertoires in thyroid tissue and in blood from about six Graves' hyperthyroidism patients. Once sampling was done, hyperthyroidism patients were given methimazole at a starting dose of 30 mg daily, whereas ophthalmopathy patients were given high-dose intravenous methylprednisolone. The paper reports TCR Vbeta CDR3 sequencing of roughly 140 peripheral blood samples: approximately 41 ophthalmopathy, fewer than 80 hyperthyroidism and around 17 progressor patients. To identify distinguishing TCR V-J signatures, a discovery cohort of roughly 100 patients was used, comprising 43 with Graves' ophthalmopathy and 57 with stable Graves' hyperthyroidism. Whether ophthalmopathy could be predicted prospectively was tested in an independent validation cohort made up of roughly 19 hyperthyroidism patients plus 17 patients who later progressed to ophthalmopathy. For training and testing, the 80 to 100 patients in the discovery cohort were randomly divided in a 7:3 ratio.

The CDR3 starts with the cysteine, ends with the phenylalanine, and has 14 residues. Only the CDR3 region is kept as DNA, spanning 42 bases read in frame from base 1. V sheds 1 base and J sheds 4 bases, leaving 10 bases between their ends. Hyperthyroidism patients were newly diagnosed, had a disease duration of under 2 months, and were aged 18 to 65 years. Patients with uncontrolled infections, other autoimmune diseases, pregnancy or lactation were excluded. Diagnoses relied on clinical symptoms, serum thyroxine and TRAb, thyroid ultrasound and orbital computed tomography. Blood from progressor patients was drawn when they were first diagnosed with hyperthyroidism, before any ophthalmopathy symptoms appeared. PBMCs were separated from roughly 10 ml of fresh peripheral blood using Ficoll-Paque density gradient centrifugation. Patients classed as progressors first received a Graves' hyperthyroidism diagnosis and then went on to develop ophthalmopathy during follow-up. Total RNA was extracted using Trizol reagent, and RNA quality was assessed on an Agilent 2100 Bioanalyzer.

The paper as a whole reports these results and caveats: Sample size was not statistically predetermined, and investigators were not blinded to group allocation. Most expanded thyroid clonotypes (frequency above 0.001) were also detected in blood, a finding suggesting that blood repertoires may reflect thyroid immune responses. In validation, the model predicted progression to ophthalmopathy a median of around 6.5 months before onset, with roughly 70% sensitivity and 72.22% specificity. A model built on a 13 V-J signature distinguished ophthalmopathy from stable hyperthyroidism, reaching around 87% sensitivity and under 84% specificity in cross-validation and 80%/75% in testing.

The TCR beta CDR3 regions were amplified from RNA transcripts. For the first round of RT-PCR on the TCR CDR3, the HTBI primer set was used together with the Qiagen OneStep RT-PCR kit. Libraries were constructed in a second round of multiplex PCR, after which size selection and purification were carried out. The libraries were sequenced on an Illumina HiSeq2000 using paired-end 100 bp reads. The paper's processing steps were these. SOAPnuke was used to process the raw data, removing reads that contained adapters or uncalled bases, had a mean Phred below 15, or lacked an exact match to the constant primer or identifier. High-quality paired reads were merged using COPE v1.2.5, and each unique nucleotide sequence was defined as a clonotype. Clonotypes were aligned to IMGT TRBV, TRBD and TRBJ reference segments using MiTCR v1.1. Only V-J combinations with frequency above 0.0001, covering about 99% of repertoires, were analysed. A TCS score was defined as the ratio between F50 (clonal expansion) and ExV (chaos), using BLOSUM62-based TCRdist between CDR3 peptides within each V-J. Welch's t-statistics and random forest reduced fewer than 600 V-J features to 10 to 15, which were used in a naive Bayes classifier (R e1071). TCRdb reprocessed the public reads (quality trimming at Q25 with fastp, clone calling with MiXCR) and kept in-frame beta chains. Each entry merges the rows of one CDR3 protein and shows their most common DNA and genes. The V and J calls and clone size come from TCRdb's table, not from the authors' own analysis. This sample gives around 260,000 distinct CDR3 sequences in total; around 25% of them show up just once. Approximately 25% of the sample goes to the ten largest clones.

Sequenced sample: blood. The TCR was taken from a man aged 40-55 years with Graves' hyperthyroidism that later progressed to Graves' ophthalmopathy. This receptor chain uses TRBV12-3 or TRBV12-4 and TRBJ1-2; no D gene can be assigned with confidence. Here is the DNA: TGTGCCAGCAGTTTAGACAGATTAGTCTATGGCTACACCTTC. Its protein reads: CASSLDRLVYGYTF.